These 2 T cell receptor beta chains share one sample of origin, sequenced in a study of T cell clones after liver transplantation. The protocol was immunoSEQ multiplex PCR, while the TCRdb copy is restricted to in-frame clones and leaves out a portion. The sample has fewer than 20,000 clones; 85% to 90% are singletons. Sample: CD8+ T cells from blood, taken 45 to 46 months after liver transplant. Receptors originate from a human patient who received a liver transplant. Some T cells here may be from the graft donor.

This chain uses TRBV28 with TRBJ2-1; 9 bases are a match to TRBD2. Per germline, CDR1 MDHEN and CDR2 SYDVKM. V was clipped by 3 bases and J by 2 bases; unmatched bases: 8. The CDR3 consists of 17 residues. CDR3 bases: TGTGCCAGCAGTTTTTCCCTAGCGGGGATAACCTACAATGAGCAGTTCTTC. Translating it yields CASSFSLAGITYNEQFF. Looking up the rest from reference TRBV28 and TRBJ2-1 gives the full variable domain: DVKVTQSSRYLVKRTGEKVFLECVQDMDHENMFWYRQDPGLGLRLIYFSYDVKMKEKGDIPEGYSVSREKKERFSLILESASTNQTSMYLCASSFSLAGITYNEQFFGPGTRLTVL.

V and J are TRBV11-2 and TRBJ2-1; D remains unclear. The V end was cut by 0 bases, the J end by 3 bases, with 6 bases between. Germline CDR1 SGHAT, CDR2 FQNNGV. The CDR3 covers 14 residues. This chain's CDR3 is CASSLEGFYNEQFF. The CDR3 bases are TGTGCCAGCAGCTTAGAGGGCTTCTACAATGAGCAGTTCTTC.